This TCR beta chain stems from a study of response to subunit inactivated influenza vaccine. Trimming at V came to 4 bases and at J to 0 bases, leaving 3 bases not matched to a gene. The CDR3 is 15 amino acids. Germline-derived CDR1 and CDR2 are SGHTA and FQGNSA. Each CDR3 protein gets one entry after TCRdb re-called the RT-PCR reads with MiXCR. The profile covers about 540,000 distinct CDR3 sequences, with around 21% appearing a single time and approximately 3% taken by the ten largest. This sample was also put to use in a study of T cells expressing NK-cell markers. Per that paper: Libraries used 5'RACE template switching adding universal primer site and UMIs. Researchers got TCR beta repertoires out of sorted CD3+CD56+NKG2C+, CD3+CD56+NKG2C- and CD3+CD56-NKG2C+ T cells. Seven of the eight sequenced donors were classified as HCMV-seropositive, and one was classified as seronegative. Only alpha-beta TCR T cells were sorted in several experiments, using an anti-gamma-delta TCR antibody. Several of the donors also had these clonotypes leading their CD3+CD56-NKG2C+ fraction.

The sequence was obtained from a man aged 45-65 years who received an inactivated influenza vaccine. The V and J genes are TRBV7-2 and TRBJ1-1, with TRBD1 matching over 9 bases. Specimen: CD4+ T cells sorted from PBMCs, collected less than 13 days after vaccination. The CDR3 sequence: CASSYGQGMNTEAFF. The DNA for the CDR3 is TGTGCCAGCAGCTATGGACAGGGGATGAACACTGAAGCTTTCTTT. The full variable domain, in which reference TRBV7-2 and TRBJ1-1 provide the parts outside the CDR3, is GAGVSQSPSNKVTEKGKDVELRCDPISGHTALYWYRQSLGQGLEFLIYFQGNSAPDKSGLPSDRFSAERTGGSVSTLTIQRTQQEDSAVYLCASSYGQGMNTEAFFGQGTRLTVV.